This T cell receptor (beta chain) was sequenced during a study of T cell responses to AZD1222 COVID-19 vaccine. With V trimmed by 0 bases and J by 6 bases, 10 bases remained unmatched. The CDR3 runs to 16 residues. Germline CDR1 reads SGHRS; CDR2 reads YFSETQ. Pooled samples include second doses given at about 4 or 12 weeks. The repertoire was sequenced with immunoSEQ multiplex PCR; TCRdb's copy has only in-frame clones and lacks some. This table has approximately 150,000 clones, roughly 87% appearing once. General study findings and limits: The donor cohort was predominantly white British with a female majority, and clonal diversity may have been underestimated.

To note about this clone: What it recognizes is unknown.

V is TRBV5-1 and J is TRBJ2-7; 9 bases fit TRBD1. The sequence came from an adult who received the AZD1222 COVID-19 vaccine. The input for sequencing was peripheral blood, taken 28 days after the second AZD1222 dose. CDR3 residues: CASSLVPGTGNIEQYF. CDR3 DNA sequence: TGCGCCAGCAGCTTGGTACCCGGGACAGGGAACATCGAGCAGTACTTC.